The clone carrying this T cell receptor beta chain was recorded a few times. Healthy Caucasians from Russia aged about 6 to 100 served as donors. Primed by a sample-barcoded 5' primer and a J-beta primer mix, a second PCR proceeded for about 6 to 11 cycles. MiXCR, run by TCRdb on the 5' RACE reads, gives a single entry per CDR3 protein. The table has roughly 1.5 million distinct CDR3 sequences, about 42% seen once; the top ten hold around 4%. These data come from a study of blood T cells in healthy people across ages. CDR3 size: 15 residues. Germline V lookup: CDR1 LGHNA, CDR2 YSLEER. V shed 0 bases, J shed 7 bases, and the junction held 7 bases outside the gene matches.

The clonotype was recovered from a woman between 18 and 29 years old in good health. The sequencing input was blood. The chain employs TRBV4-3 and TRBJ2-3; TRBD1 matches at 7 bases. Here the CDR3 reads CASSQDPGQVYTQYF. CDR3 sequence (DNA): TGCGCCAGCAGCCAAGACCCCGGACAGGTTTATACGCAGTATTTT.